This T cell receptor beta chain was sequenced in a study of Ad26.COV2.S vaccination and SARS-CoV-2 variants. Study information: Ad26.COV2.S shots went into the muscle once or twice, 56 days apart.

Some clones are missing from TCRdb's copy, which holds only in-frame ones; the method was immunoSEQ multiplex PCR. The table lists roughly 350,000 clones, about 88% of them singletons. The study's findings and limits: Spike-specific TCR breadth in vaccine recipients exceeded that seen in placebo recipients. Responses of spike-specific T cells (both CD8+ and CD4+) reportedly showed substantial breadth after vaccination.

Comment on this clone: Its antigen is still unknown.

Treatment specified: 15 to 20 received Ad26.COV2.S at low or high dose, single or two shots; several received placebo; per-sample allocation not given. Sampling happened 63 days after the first vaccine or placebo injection. At a Boston site, the person donating was an adult of 18-55 years. Sample: peripheral blood, taken in a trial of Ad26.COV2.S vaccine versus placebo. The receptor comes from a person aged 18-65 years who received the Ad26.COV2.S COVID-19 vaccine or a placebo.

This chain's CDR3 is CASSFGTANTGELFF. In DNA form, the CDR3 reads TGTGCCAGCAGCTTCGGGACAGCAAACACCGGGGAGCTGTTTTTT. The rearrangement uses TRBV7-3 and TRBJ2-2, with 7 bases matching TRBD1. The germline CDR1 and CDR2 sequences are SGHTA and FQGTGA. This CDR3 is 15 amino acids long. J gave up 2 bases and V 3 bases, and 3 bases lay outside the gene matches.